The rows below give T cell receptor beta chains drawn from one sample of a study of technical replicates of blood from a handful of donors. TCRdb's copy holds only in-frame clones and misses some; the assay was immunoSEQ multiplex PCR. The sample has tens of thousands of clones, 95% seen once. The specimen sequenced was T cells isolated from PBMCs. These receptor sequences come from a human donor in good health. Each CDR3 is given with its conserved first and last residue. A D gene is named only where the DNA matches it firmly. Clone size is shown for a subset of rows, as once, few, many or a class of expanded clone.

CDR3nt,CDR3aa,abundance,j_gene,d_gene,v_gene
TGTGCCAGCAGTTTAATACGCGGAGGGGTCCTCTATGGCTACACCTTC,CASSLIRGGVLYGYTF,NA,TRBJ1-2,NA,TRBV28
TGTGCCATCAGCCTACCGACAGGGAAGAGGCACGAGCAGTACTTC,CAISLPTGKRHEQYF,NA,TRBJ2-7,TRBD1,TRBV10-3
TGTGCCAGCAGGGCGTCTAGATTCCCAGATACGCAGTATTTT,CASRASRFPDTQYF,once,TRBJ2-3,NA,TRBV6-5
TGTGCCAGCAGTTCCGGACGGACTTCTGGGGCCAACGTCCTGACTTTC,CASSSGRTSGANVLTF,NA,TRBJ2-6,NA,TRBV6-5
TGCGCCAGCAGCCAAGCGACGGACAGGGTAAGCGAGCAGTACTTC,CASSQATDRVSEQYF,few,TRBJ2-7,TRBD1,TRBV4-1
TGTGCCAGCTCCCCGGTGGGCAATAATCAGCCCCAGCATTTT,CASSPVGNNQPQHF,NA,TRBJ1-5,NA,TRBV2
TGCGCCAGCAGCCAAGTTGCGGGACGCCGGGAGGGCTACACCTTC,CASSQVAGRREGYTF,NA,TRBJ1-2,NA,TRBV4-1
TGTGCCAGCAGACTGGGCGGGTACCAAGAGACCCAGTACTTC,CASRLGGYQETQYF,NA,TRBJ2-5,NA,TRBV6-5
TGTGCCAGTAGTATAAACTTCCACAGGGGGCCTAACTATGGCTACACCTTC,CASSINFHRGPNYGYTF,NA,TRBJ1-2,TRBD1,TRBV19
TGTGCCAGCAGCTTAGTCAGGCTTACAGATACGCAGTATTTT,CASSLVRLTDTQYF,NA,TRBJ2-3,NA,TRBV7-8
TGTGCCAGCTCCCAGGGCCGGAACACCGGGGAGCTGTTTTTT,CASSQGRNTGELFF,NA,TRBJ2-2,NA,TRBV6-4
TGTGCCAGCAGTTACTCGGACTTACCTCTCTACGAGCAGTACTTC,CASSYSDLPLYEQYF,NA,TRBJ2-7,NA,TRBV6-5
TGTGCCAGCAGTGGAGGACACCCGTTAGAAGCTTTCTTT,CASSGGHPLEAFF,NA,TRBJ1-1,NA,TRBV2
TGTGCCAGCAGCTTTGACAGGGCGGTGAGGGAGCTGTTTTTT,CASSFDRAVRELFF,few,TRBJ2-2,TRBD1,TRBV7-9
TGTGCCAGCAGTGCTGGACAGGGGGATAATCAGCCCCAGCATTTT,CASSAGQGDNQPQHF,NA,TRBJ1-5,TRBD1,TRBV2
TGTGCCAGCAGTCGCTATCCGGGACAAACGCAAGAAGCTTTCTTT,CASSRYPGQTQEAFF,NA,TRBJ1-1,NA,TRBV6-5
TGTGCCACCAGCCCAGGGGGCCTACTCTACGAGCAGTACTTC,CATSPGGLLYEQYF,NA,TRBJ2-7,TRBD1,TRBV15
TGTGCCAGCTCACCAAATCAGGGGGCAAGACTCTCTGAAGCTTTCTTT,CASSPNQGARLSEAFF,NA,TRBJ1-1,TRBD1,TRBV18
TGTGCCAGCAGCTTCGGGGGCAATCAGCCCCAGCATTTT,CASSFGGNQPQHF,NA,TRBJ1-5,NA,TRBV7-6
TGTGCCAGCAGTTTAGCGGGGGTAAGGGTTGAAGCTTTCTTT,CASSLAGVRVEAFF,once,TRBJ1-1,NA,TRBV28
TGCGCCAGCAGCCAAGTCGGGTTAGCGGGAGGGTCCCTCTACGAGCAGTACTTC,CASSQVGLAGGSLYEQYF,NA,TRBJ2-7,TRBD2,TRBV4-1
TGTGCCAGCACCGATATGGCGGGGGGCCAGTCCCATGAGCAGTTCTTC,CASTDMAGGQSHEQFF,NA,TRBJ2-1,TRBD2,TRBV5-4
TGTGCCAGCAGCTTAATGGCCAACAGAGGGGAGACCCAGTACTTC,CASSLMANRGETQYF,NA,TRBJ2-5,NA,TRBV7-2
TGTGCCAGCAGCCCTCTCTTGGCGGGAGCGGGCAATGAGCAGTTCTTC,CASSPLLAGAGNEQFF,NA,TRBJ2-1,TRBD2,TRBV7-8
TGTGCCAGCAGCTTGGGGGCAGACAACACCGGGGAGCTGTTTTTT,CASSLGADNTGELFF,NA,TRBJ2-2,NA,TRBV5-6
TGTGCCTGGAGTGTACGGGGGGGAGGGTGGCAGTTCTTC,CAWSVRGGGWQFF,NA,TRBJ2-1,TRBD2,TRBV30
TGTGCCAGCAGTGAACAGGGGGCCGGAGAGACCCAGTACTTC,CASSEQGAGETQYF,NA,TRBJ2-5,TRBD1,TRBV25-1
TGTGCCAGCAGTGAAATCCCTGGCGGGAGGACCTACGAGCAGTACTTC,CASSEIPGGRTYEQYF,NA,TRBJ2-7,TRBD2,TRBV6-1
TGTGCCAGCAGCTCTCGACCGAATACAGGGAGCGGCTACACCTTC,CASSSRPNTGSGYTF,few,TRBJ1-2,NA,TRBV9
TGTGCCAGTAGTGGGCGGACAGGGGCCGGGGAGCTGTTTTTT,CASSGRTGAGELFF,NA,TRBJ2-2,TRBD1,TRBV19
TGCAGCGCTCCGGGACTAGCGGGAAGCAATGAGCAGTTCTTC,CSAPGLAGSNEQFF,NA,TRBJ2-1,TRBD2,TRBV29-1
TGTGCCAGTCTCGTGAACACTGAAGCTTTCTTT,CASLVNTEAFF,NA,TRBJ1-1,NA,TRBV19
TGTGCCAGCAGCGAAGGTTCCAGTAACACCGGGGAGCTGTTTTTT,CASSEGSSNTGELFF,NA,TRBJ2-2,NA,TRBV6-1
TGTGCCAGCAGCTTAGCAATAGCGGGGGGTCGCGAGGTGCAGCAGTTCTTC,CASSLAIAGGREVQQFF,NA,TRBJ2-1,TRBD2,TRBV7-8
TGTGCCAGCAGTTTATCGTCCCGCTCCTACAATGAGCAGTTCTTC,CASSLSSRSYNEQFF,NA,TRBJ2-1,NA,TRBV27
TGTGCCAGCAGCCCACTGAGGGACAGCCTCTACGAGCAGTACTTC,CASSPLRDSLYEQYF,NA,TRBJ2-7,TRBD1,TRBV5-6
TGTGCCAGCTGGGAGGTGGCGGTTCAGTTCTTC,CASWEVAVQFF,NA,TRBJ2-1,NA,TRBV6-4
TGTGCCAGCAGCACCGGGACTAGCGGGGGTTACAATGAGCAGTTCTTC,CASSTGTSGGYNEQFF,NA,TRBJ2-1,TRBD2,TRBV7-3
TGTGCCATCAGTGACGGCATGGACAGGGGGCGTGAAAAACTGTTTTTT,CAISDGMDRGREKLFF,NA,TRBJ1-4,TRBD1,TRBV10-3
TGTGCCAGCAGTTTAGGAGGCGGGGATGAAAAACTGTTTTTT,CASSLGGGDEKLFF,once,TRBJ1-4,NA,TRBV27
TGTGCCAGCAGCGTAGCTACGGACAGGGGTACTGAAGCTTTCTTT,CASSVATDRGTEAFF,NA,TRBJ1-1,TRBD1,TRBV9
TGTGCCAGCACCGGGTCCTCGGGTGAAAAACTGTTTTTT,CASTGSSGEKLFF,NA,TRBJ1-4,NA,TRBV27
TGTGCTAGTGGCCCTGACAGGGGCACCTACAATGAGCAGTTCTTC,CASGPDRGTYNEQFF,NA,TRBJ2-1,TRBD1,TRBV12-5
TGTGCCACCAGCAGAGTTCACGGACAGGGGTTATCCAATAATGAAAAACTGTTTTTT,CATSRVHGQGLSNNEKLFF,NA,TRBJ1-4,TRBD1,TRBV15
TGCGCCAGCAGCCAAGAGCGAAATGAGCAGTTCTTC,CASSQERNEQFF,NA,TRBJ2-1,NA,TRBV4-1
TGCGCCAGCAGCGCGGTTGGCTCGGGGGATTCACCCCTCCACTTT,CASSAVGSGDSPLHF,NA,TRBJ1-6,NA,TRBV5-1
TGCAGCGTTGTAGAGCGAGGGTCCTACGAGCAGTACTTC,CSVVERGSYEQYF,once,TRBJ2-7,NA,TRBV29-1
TGCGCCAGCAGCACCGGACAGGCGGGATCGAACACTGAAGCTTTCTTT,CASSTGQAGSNTEAFF,NA,TRBJ1-1,TRBD1,TRBV5-1
TGTGCCTGGAGTGTTAATAATCAGCCCCAGCATTTT,CAWSVNNQPQHF,NA,TRBJ1-5,NA,TRBV30
TGTGCCAGCACCCGGACAGGTTCTCACCCCTTGTCTGCGGGAAACACCATATATTTT,CASTRTGSHPLSAGNTIYF,NA,TRBJ1-3,TRBD1,TRBV6-4
TGTGCCAGCAGCGCACACTCCCTAGCGGGGGGCGTCAATAATACGCAGTATTTT,CASSAHSLAGGVNNTQYF,NA,TRBJ2-3,TRBD2,TRBV9